These 14 T cell receptor beta chains share one sample of origin, sequenced in a study of blood T cell repertoires in COVID-19. Clones were sequenced by immunoSEQ multiplex PCR, and TCRdb holds only the in-frame ones, with some missing. The sample has 50,000 to 70,000 clones, around 79% seen once. Sample: peripheral blood. These receptors were obtained from a man in his 60s with acute or convalescent COVID-19.

Here the CDR3 reads CASGSTQGDQPQHF. The CDR3 DNA sequence: TGTGCTAGTGGCTCTACACAGGGGGACCAACCCCAGCATTTT. The chain uses TRBV12-5 and TRBJ1-5, with 8 bases identical to TRBD1. From germline, CDR1 is LGHNT and CDR2 FRNRAP. The J segment lost 10 bases and the V segment lost 6 bases, leaving 11 bases of the junction unmatched. The CDR3 has 14 amino acids. The complete variable domain, with remaining parts taken from reference TRBV12-5 and TRBJ1-5, reads DARVTQTPRHKVTEMGQEVTMRCQPILGHNTVFWYRQTMMQGLELLAYFRNRAPLDDSGMPKDRFSAEMPDATLATLKIQPSEPRDSAVYFCASGSTQGDQPQHFGDGTRLSIL.

CDR3 bases: TGTGCCTGGACCCGGGACAGGGGACCTGAAGCTTTCTTT. This codes for CAWTRDRGPEAFF. V usage is TRBV30 and J usage is TRBJ1-1, with 10 bases fitting TRBD1. The V gene end was trimmed by 4 bases and the J gene end by 6 bases; junction bases not matched to a gene: 5. This CDR3 region has 13 residues. Germline lookup yields CDR1 GTSNPN and CDR2 SVGIG (reference sequence).

This clone has a handful of counts. CDR3 residues: CASSYKGTGGGNTIYF. CDR3 coding DNA: TGTGCCAGCAGCTACAAAGGGACAGGGGGAGGAAACACCATATATTTT. This sequence joins TRBV7-2 and TRBJ1-3; TRBD1 matches at 11 bases. The CDR3 is made up of 16 amino acids. Germline V CDR1 and CDR2: SGHTA, FQGNSA. V shed 4 bases, J shed 4 bases, and the junction held 6 bases outside the gene matches.

This clone was picked up one time. This chain uses TRBV18 with TRBJ1-4; D uncertain. Trimming stripped 4 bases from V and 2 bases from J, with 8 bases between. This CDR3 region has 14 residues. Germline V gene data show CDR1 as KGHSH and CDR2 as LQKENI. CDR3 sequence (DNA): TGTGCCAGCTCACTTACCGGGACTAATGAAAAACTGTTTTTT. Encoded protein: CASSLTGTNEKLFF.

This chain uses TRBV6-5 with TRBJ1-2; D might be TRBD1 (6 bases). The CDR3 length is 12 residues. The germline V gene encodes CDR1 MNHEY and CDR2 SVGAGI. V gave up 5 bases and J gave up 4 bases, with 8 bases separating them. DNA for the CDR3: TGTGCCAGCAGTCAGGGGACCTATGGCTACACCTTC. Its translation: CASSQGTYGYTF.

The rearrangement links TRBV10-1 to TRBJ1-1; 7 bases agree with TRBD1. Germline loops: CDR1 WNHNN, CDR2 SYGVQD (reference sequence). The CDR3 has 12 residues. Unmatched junction bases numbered 4, after V lost 8 bases and J lost 4 bases. The CDR3 spells CASQGVATEAFF. In DNA, the CDR3 is TGCGCCAGCCAGGGGGTGGCCACTGAAGCTTTCTTT.

This chain joins TRBV5-6 and TRBJ1-4, with D perhaps matching TRBD1 (5 bases). Germline assignment: CDR1 SGHDT and CDR2 YYEEEE. V was trimmed by 2 bases and J by 8 bases, leaving 16 bases between them. This CDR3 is built from 15 residues. Here the CDR3 reads CASSLDSGVGEKLFF. Written as DNA, the CDR3 is TGTGCCAGCAGCTTAGACAGCGGGGTCGGAGAAAAACTGTTTTTT.

As to this clone: At the DNA level, this CDR3 is encoded by other sequences in the same sample as well. V gene TRBV10-3 combines with J gene TRBJ1-1; 7 nucleotides line up with TRBD1. CDR3 size: 13 residues. In germline, CDR1 is ENHRY, CDR2 SYGVKD. The J segment lost 2 bases and the V segment lost 5 bases, leaving 2 bases of the junction unmatched. The CDR3 here is CAISRQGNTEAFF. CDR3 bases: TGTGCCATCAGTCGACAGGGCAACACTGAAGCTTTCTTT.

This sequence joins TRBV6-5 and TRBJ2-3, with D hard to call. V lost 7 bases to trimming and J lost 9 bases, with 17 bases between them. There are 13 residues in the CDR3. CDR1 is MNHEY and CDR2 is SVGAGI in the germline V gene. The CDR3 spells CASTSPGDETQYF. CDR3 in DNA: TGTGCCAGCACTTCCCCAGGCGATGAAACGCAGTATTTT.

The gene calls are TRBV30 and TRBJ2-7; the D is unclear. CDR1 is GTSNPN and CDR2 is SVGIG in the germline V gene (reference sequence). The CDR3 runs to 12 residues. V was cut by 0 bases and J by 1 base, with 4 bases left in between. CDR3 in DNA: TGTGCCTGGAGTGTATCATCCTACGAGCAGTACTTC. This gives the protein CAWSVSSYEQYF.

A few counts support this clone. The chain has TRBV2 and TRBJ2-3; 7 nucleotides line up with TRBD1. J was trimmed by 3 bases and V by 6 bases; bases with no gene match: 6. The CDR3 totals 14 residues. From germline, CDR1 is SNHLY and CDR2 FYNNEI. The CDR3 is CASRSGTVTDTQYF. In nucleotides, the CDR3 is TGTGCCAGCAGGTCCGGGACAGTGACAGATACGCAGTATTTT.

Only one count was recorded for this clone. The chain links TRBV30 to TRBJ1-2; a weak D match, TRBD1 (5 bases). Per the germline V gene, CDR1 is GTSNPN and CDR2 is SVGIG (reference sequence). The CDR3 is made up of 11 amino acids. Trimming took 3 bases from V and 5 from J, leaving 7 bases between them. The CDR3: CAWSKGYGYTF. The CDR3 nucleotides are TGTGCCTGGAGCAAGGGGTATGGCTACACCTTC. Filled out from reference TRBV30 and TRBJ1-2, the complete variable domain reads SQTIHQWPATLVQPVGSPLSLECTVEGTSNPNLYWYRQAAGRGLQLLFYSVGIGQISSEVPQNLSASRPQDRQFILSSKKLLLSDSGFYLCAWSKGYGYTFGSGTRLTVV.

The chain joins TRBV5-8 to TRBJ1-1; 7 bases match TRBD1. The CDR3 loop spans 13 amino acids. CDR1 SGHTS and CDR2 YDEGEE come from the germline V gene. V lost 4 bases and J lost 12; bases outside the gene matches: 12. The CDR3 nucleotides are TGTGCCAGCAGCCGTGTACGACAGGGCTCGTCTTTCTTT. Protein sequence: CASSRVRQGSSFF.

The CDR3 DNA reads as TGCGCCAGCAGCGAGGGACACGACTATGGCTACACCTTC. This encodes CASSEGHDYGYTF. This chain uses TRBV5-1 with TRBJ1-2, with a weak D call TRBD1 (6 bases). Trimming stripped 4 bases from V and 3 bases from J, with 10 bases between. The CDR3 has 13 amino acids. Germline assignment: CDR1 SGHRS and CDR2 YFSETQ.